The TCR beta chain under discussion was sequenced for a study of shared clonotypes between healthy human individuals. Study-wide findings and caveats: Generation probability values for non-shared clonotypes were lower than those for clonotypes shared by all four donors.

The donors were adults (healthy and HIV-negative) with no recent acute infections or vaccinations. All the donors were Caucasian adults who lived in Nashville, Tennessee. The sample holds many counts of this clone. Its specificity is not known. J was trimmed by 16 bases and V by 0 bases; bases with no gene match: 14. The CDR3 spans 15 residues. CDR1 and CDR2 from the germline V gene are SGHRS and YFSETQ. Clones were read by immunoSEQ multiplex PCR, and TCRdb kept only the in-frame ones, dropping some. Of some 900,000 clones listed, roughly 72% are singletons. Sequenced sample: memory CD4+ T cells sorted from blood. Subset meaning: CD45RA-negative fraction. The rearrangement uses TRBV5-1 and TRBJ2-2; 8 bases fit TRBD2. This sequence was found in a young man in good health. DNA for the CDR3: TGCGCCAGCAGCTTGGTTAGCGGGGCAGGGTCCCCCACGTTTTTT. This encodes CASSLVSGAGSPTFF.